This T cell receptor beta chain emerged from a study of T cell responses to AZD1222 COVID-19 vaccine. Using immunoSEQ multiplex PCR, the repertoire was profiled, and TCRdb retains in-frame clones only, with some absent. The table lists approximately 120,000 clones, roughly 90% of them singletons, with approximately 4.7% in the top ten. General study points: Possibly, clonal diversity was underestimated; donors were largely white British and included more females. Scientists sampled the repertoires only once the peak T cell response had passed.

A remark on this clone: Its antigen is still unknown.

Sequenced material: peripheral blood, taken on day 0 of AZD1222 vaccination. The receptor comes from an adult in good health.

The CDR3 DNA reads TGTGCCAGCTCACCTAATGTGAACACCGGGGAGCTGTTTTTT. The encoded protein is CASSPNVNTGELFF. The chain links TRBV18 to TRBJ2-2, with D hard to call. The CDR3 length is 14 residues. CDR1 and CDR2 from the germline V gene are KGHSH and LQKENI. Trimming stripped 3 bases from V and 1 base from J, with 6 bases between.